This is a list of T cell receptor beta chains from one sample in a study of blood T cell repertoires in COVID-19. Sequenced by immunoSEQ multiplex PCR; TCRdb stores in-frame clones only, minus some. Among tens of thousands of clones listed, about three quarters were seen once. The sample taken for sequencing was peripheral blood. Every receptor here comes from a man in his 70s with active or convalescent COVID-19. CDR3s include the opening cysteine and the closing phenylalanine or tryptophan. A D gene is named only where the DNA matches it firmly. Rows may omit the clone size; those that give it use once, few, many or a size class.

abundance	d_gene	j_gene	v_gene	CDR3aa	CDR3nt
NA	TRBD2	TRBJ2-1	TRBV20-1	CSASYGGAGEQFF	TGCAGTGCTAGTTACGGGGGGGCCGGTGAGCAGTTCTTC
NA	NA	TRBJ1-1	TRBV4-2	CASSQGGRSEAFF	TGTGCCAGCAGCCAAGGAGGGCGGAGTGAAGCTTTCTTT
NA	NA	TRBJ2-5	TRBV20-1	CSASGLVQETQYF	TGCAGTGCTAGTGGGCTAGTCCAAGAGACCCAGTACTTC
NA	NA	TRBJ1-1	TRBV12-5	CASGLARDTEAFF	TGTGCTAGTGGTTTGGCCAGGGACACTGAAGCTTTCTTT
NA	NA	TRBJ2-5	TRBV5-1	CASSENPGAETQYF	TGCGCCAGCAGCGAAAACCCAGGGGCAGAGACCCAGTACTTC
few	TRBD1	TRBJ2-5	TRBV5-4	CASSLAETGEGTQYF	TGTGCCAGCAGCTTGGCCGAGACAGGGGAAGGGACCCAGTACTTC
NA	NA	TRBJ1-6	TRBV15	CATSLGIGSPLHF	TGTGCCACCAGCCTGGGTATCGGGTCACCCCTCCACTTT
few	NA	TRBJ1-3	TRBV10-1	CASRDRTSGNTIYF	TGCGCCAGCAGAGACAGGACCTCTGGAAACACCATATATTTT
NA	TRBD1	TRBJ2-1	TRBV2	CASSGLGQGYEQFF	TGTGCCAGCAGCGGCCTGGGACAGGGGTACGAGCAGTTCTTC
NA	TRBD1	TRBJ2-7	TRBV7-2	CASSLVSRQGGVEQYF	TGTGCCAGCAGCTTAGTCAGTAGACAGGGTGGGGTCGAGCAGTACTTC
once	TRBD1	TRBJ1-1	TRBV30	CAWGRQGAGSTEAFF	TGTGCCTGGGGGAGACAGGGGGCAGGGAGCACTGAAGCTTTCTTT
NA	NA	TRBJ1-1	TRBV29-1	CSVHHVWGRTEAFF	TGCAGCGTCCACCACGTCTGGGGGAGGACTGAAGCTTTCTTT
few	NA	TRBJ1-1	TRBV5-6	CASSVGGLMNTEAFF	TGTGCCAGCAGCGTTGGGGGCCTCATGAACACTGAAGCTTTCTTT
NA	NA	TRBJ2-1	TRBV4-3	CASSQAPQGAVGIGGDEQFF	TGCGCCAGCAGCCAAGCCCCCCAGGGTGCTGTGGGGATTGGTGGCGATGAGCAGTTCTTC
once	TRBD1	TRBJ1-2	TRBV19	CASSIVVGQGKGGYTF	TGTGCCAGTAGCATTGTCGTCGGACAGGGGAAGGGAGGCTACACCTTC
once	NA	TRBJ1-5	TRBV2	CASRGDRNGNQPQHF	TGTGCCAGCAGGGGCGACAGGAACGGCAATCAGCCCCAGCATTTT
once	NA	TRBJ2-3	TRBV19	CASSRDLLFTDTQYF	TGTGCCAGTAGTCGGGACTTGCTTTTCACAGATACGCAGTATTTT
few	NA	TRBJ2-5	TRBV7-2	CASSPGPEPQETQYF	TGTGCCAGCAGCCCCGGTCCGGAGCCGCAAGAGACCCAGTACTTC
NA	TRBD2	TRBJ2-2	TRBV7-3	CASSFGSGGLTGELFF	TGTGCCAGCAGCTTTGGTAGCGGGGGCCTTACCGGGGAGCTGTTTTTT